This T cell receptor (beta chain) was retrieved from a study of blood T cell repertoires in COVID-19 (dated by TCRdb to 2018 to 2020). In terms of the full investigation: The collaborator samples originated in the United States, Italy and Spain and spanned the acute and convalescent phases of COVID-19. The material from the prospective study consisted of cDNA or gDNA derived from T cells, B-cell-depleted T cells, or PBMCs. Deeply sampled blood TCRbeta repertoires from subjects exposed to, actively infected with, or recovered from COVID-19 were included in the dataset. The repertoires were released in a freely available public database meant as a resource for research on the immune response to SARS-CoV-2. The samples were drawn from the first 160 participants of the ongoing ImmuneRACE study and from over 950 subjects provided by 6 global collaborators. The sample metadata nearly always contained a de-identified subject ID, COVID-19 status, age in years and sex. HLA class I and class II types, where available, came from metadata supplied by the sample provider rather than from assay-based typing.

Details on this clone: Its antigen is unknown. Per-nucleotide qualities are absent, and no much larger clonotype sits a single base away.

Beyond this particular receptor, the publication reports: How much clinical and demographic metadata was included differed by source and by participant, and the metadata was provided uncurated.

One collaborating source in Seattle enrolled patients during active infection and followed them longitudinally through the course of disease. Collaborating institutions collected whole blood in K2EDTA tubes following their own protocols. Collaborator samples were shipped for TCRbeta analysis as frozen whole blood, isolated PBMCs, or DNA extracted from either sample type. The immunoSEQ Assay, a bias-controlled multiplex PCR, was used to amplify TCRbeta CDR3 regions from genomic DNA. Processing in the source paper ran as follows. The number of nucleated cells in each sample was estimated by amplification of reference gene primers within the assay. To quantify the absolute abundance of each unique TCRbeta CDR3 rearrangement, sequence reads were collapsed and filtered. For each sample, productive Simpson clonality was calculated as the square root of Simpson's diversity index over productive rearrangements. Drawn from immuneACCESS, this table holds only the in-frame rearrangements with V and J called that TCRdb kept. Clones are partly lost; checked studies trace under half to an unresolved V gene and leave the rest unexplained. V and J calls and clone size are copied from that table; D and trimming were computed from the DNA. Within this sample are fewer than 450,000 clones, with 87% of them counted one time only. Roughly 6.3% of the sample goes to the ten largest clones.

Taken from the germline V gene (reference sequence), the CDR1 and CDR2 loops are SGHAT and FQDESV. The CDR3 covers 15 residues, taking in both the cysteine and the phenylalanine. The retained sequence is limited to the CDR3, 45 bases, with the frame set at the first base. Trimming accounts for 8 bases at V and 1 base at J, while the number of junction bases matched to no gene is 10. The material sequenced was peripheral blood. The rearrangement joined TRBV11-1 to TRBJ2-7, with 8 central nucleotides matching TRBD1. The receptor was isolated from a woman aged 45 to 65 with COVID-19, enrolled during active disease. CDR3 sequence: CASSPGTGPSYEQYF. The nucleotides are TGTGCCAGCTCACCCGGGACAGGACCTTCCTACGAGCAGTACTTC.